The 15 T cell receptor beta chains listed next were all sequenced from one sample in a study of T cell responses to AZD1222 COVID-19 vaccine. Profiled with immunoSEQ multiplex PCR; TCRdb holds only in-frame clones, not every one. The table has approximately 97,000 clones, 84% seen once. Source: peripheral blood, taken on day 0 of AZD1222 vaccination. These receptor sequences come from an adult in good health.

The chain has TRBV29-1 and TRBJ2-1; 7 positions match TRBD2. V dropped 4 bases and J dropped 7; count of bases not matched to a gene: 13. The CDR3 is made up of 15 amino acids. Germline V lookup: CDR1 SQVTM, CDR2 ANQGSEA. Here the CDR3 DNA reads TGCAGCGTTGGCCCCGCGGCGGGAGTACCTAATGAGCAGTTCTTC. It specifies CSVGPAAGVPNEQFF.

The chain links TRBV23-1 to TRBJ2-3, with 9 nucleotides matching TRBD1. TRBV23-1 is recorded as an ORF, its role being uncertain. There are 18 residues in the CDR3. Trimming cost V 2 bases and J 5 bases; bases outside gene matches: 14. DNA for the CDR3: TGCGCCAGCAGTCAAAAACAGGGGGCTGAAGGGGCTAAAGATACGCAGTATTTT. Translated, it gives CASSQKQGAEGAKDTQYF.

The chain employs TRBV24-1 and TRBJ2-3, with a tentative D call TRBD2 (5 bases). The CDR3 is 16 residues long. Trimming stripped 3 bases from V and 8 bases from J, with 20 bases between. From germline, CDR1 is KGHDR and CDR2 SFDVKD. This chain's CDR3 is CATSDESGISGGTQYF. DNA of the CDR3: TGTGCCACCAGTGATGAGAGCGGAATCAGCGGAGGTACGCAGTATTTT.

V and J are TRBV5-1 and TRBJ2-5, with a tentative D call TRBD1 (6 bases). The germline gives CDR1 SGHRS, CDR2 YFSETQ. The CDR3 loop spans 15 amino acids. V was clipped by 0 bases and J by 4 bases, with 13 bases between them. DNA of the CDR3: TGCGCCAGCAGCTTGGCCTTGGACAGCTTAGAGACCCAGTACTTC. Its protein product is CASSLALDSLETQYF.

The V gene is TRBV5-6, the J gene TRBJ2-7, with D maybe TRBD1 (6 bases). Germline CDR1 and CDR2: SGHDT and YYEEEE. Deletions cut 2 bases from V and 4 bases from J, with 16 bases between. The length of the CDR3 is 15 residues. The CDR3, as DNA: TGTGCCAGCAGCTTAACCGGGACAACACAATACGAGCAGTACGTC. Translated, it gives CASSLTGTTQYEQYV.

Worth noting for this clone: One end of the junction varies from germline; a read error may be responsible. The chain is built from TRBV4-2 and TRBJ2-1; either TRBD1 or TRBD2 may fit D (6 bases each). Germline V gene data show CDR1 as LGHNA and CDR2 as YNFKEQ. CDR3 length: 15 amino acids. Here the CDR3 reads CASTQGGNRYNEQFF. As DNA, the CDR3 is TGTGCCAGCACCCAAGGGGGGAACCGCTACAATGAGCAGTTCTTC.

The chain combines TRBV7-2 with TRBJ2-1; D is undetermined. CDR1 and CDR2 from the germline V gene are SGHTA and FQGNSA. The V end lost 0 bases, the J end lost 2 bases, and 2 bases lay between the germline ends. The CDR3 is 13 residues long. CDR3 residues: CASSLATYNEQFF. The CDR3 DNA follows: TGTGCCAGCAGCTTAGCCACCTACAATGAGCAGTTCTTC.

The chain couples TRBV27 to TRBJ2-1; TRBD2 matches at 7 bases. CDR3 length equals 15 residues. Germline assignment: CDR1 MNHEY and CDR2 SMNVEV (reference sequence). V trimming: 5 bases; J trimming: 6 bases; junction bases outside the gene matches: 10. This CDR3 reads CASSLAGTSANEQFF. The CDR3 nucleotides are TGTGCCAGCAGTCTAGCCGGTACTAGCGCCAATGAGCAGTTCTTC.

CDR3 sequence (DNA): TGTGCCAGCAGTTTAGTCGGACAGGGAGAGACCCAGTACTTC. Protein sequence: CASSLVGQGETQYF. The rearrangement uses TRBV28 and TRBJ2-5; 8 bases align to TRBD1. V lost 2 bases and J lost 4; bases outside the gene matches: 3. Per germline, CDR1 MDHEN and CDR2 SYDVKM. The CDR3 spans 14 residues.

This clone was observed a handful of times. This sequence joins TRBV3-1 (or the pseudogene TRBV3-2) and TRBJ2-1; TRBD1 aligns across 7 bases. Germline V CDR1 and CDR2: LGHDT, YNNKEL (reference sequence). The V and J ends lost 4 bases and 5 bases, in that order; junction bases with no gene match: 14. There are 17 residues in the CDR3. CDR3 nucleotide sequence: TGTGCCAGCAGCCCTCGGACAGGTCAGGGTGCTAACAATGAGCAGTTCTTC. Translated, it gives CASSPRTGQGANNEQFF.

This clone came up once. This sequence joins TRBV5-4 and TRBJ1-1; D possibly corresponds to TRBD1 (6 bases). CDR1 is SGHNT and CDR2 is YYREEE in the germline V gene (reference sequence). Trimming took off 5 bases at V and 1 base at J, with 15 bases between the two ends. The CDR3 is 15 amino acids. The CDR3: CASSYEGGGNTEAFF. CDR3 bases: TGTGCCAGCAGTTATGAGGGAGGGGGGAACACTGAAGCTTTCTTT.

V gene TRBV7-9 combines with J gene TRBJ1-5, with 7 nucleotides matching TRBD1. Looked up from germline, CDR1 is SEHNR and CDR2 is FQNEAQ (reference sequence). This CDR3 contains 13 residues. Germline trimming cut 5 bases from V and 4 bases from J; bases unmatched to any gene: 2. Here the CDR3 DNA reads TGTGCCAGCAGCCGGGACAGTAATCAGCCCCAGCATTTT. Translation: CASSRDSNQPQHF. Drawing the rest from reference TRBV7-9 and TRBJ1-5, the complete variable domain is DTGVSQNPRHKITKRGQNVTFRCDPISEHNRLYWYRQTLGQGPEFLTYFQNEAQLEKSRLLSDRFSAERPKGSFSTLEIQRTEQGDSAMYLCASSRDSNQPQHFGDGTRLSIL.

V and J are TRBV28 and TRBJ2-1; no clear D gene. The CDR3 is made up of 12 amino acids. Germline CDR1 MDHEN, CDR2 SYDVKM. V was cut by 2 bases and J by 5 bases, with 4 bases left in between. CDR3 DNA: TGTGCCAGCAGTTTAGCGCACAATGAGCAGTTCTTC. Its protein is CASSLAHNEQFF.

V and J are TRBV5-4 and TRBJ2-3; weak D call: TRBD2 (5 bases). The CDR3 totals 13 residues. V was clipped by 4 bases and J by 2 bases, with 8 bases between them. The germline gives CDR1 SGHNT, CDR2 YYREEE (reference sequence). The CDR3 is CASSREPTDTQYF. CDR3 DNA sequence: TGTGCCAGCAGCAGGGAGCCCACAGATACGCAGTATTTT.

The rearrangement uses TRBV27 and TRBJ1-4; 8 bases map to TRBD1. The CDR3 extends over 17 amino acids. Germline lookup yields CDR1 MNHEY and CDR2 SMNVEV (reference sequence). Losses at the gene ends were 3 bases for V and 8 bases for J; bases not matched to a gene: 14. For the CDR3, the DNA is TGTGCCAGCAGTTTGACTGTCCGACAGGGGATTTGGGAAAAACTGTTTTTT. This encodes CASSLTVRQGIWEKLFF.